Each of the 29 T cell receptor beta chains below was sequenced from the same sample in a study of tissue T cells after allogeneic stem cell transplantation. Profiled with immunoSEQ multiplex PCR; TCRdb holds only in-frame clones, not every one. This sample yields several thousand clones, of which roughly half are seen a single time; approximately 7% belongs to the top ten. Time point: mouse harvest day 7 after allogeneic transplant. Each mouse received 10^7 T-cell-depleted marrow cells plus 10^6 splenic CD5+ T cells by tail vein. The sample consisted of gut tissue. The receptor source for this set is a female BALB/c mouse given C57BL/6 T cells with graft-versus-host disease after an allogeneic hematopoietic cell transplant.

This clone was seen a few times. Gene names are mouse gene names. Read sequence stops 1 residue before the CDR3 end, and the germline J gene provides the missing end. V and J are TRBV19 and TRBJ1-4; D is uncertain. V lost 2 bases, J lost 3 bases, and 11 bases lay in between. The CDR3 contains 15 residues. CDR1 and CDR2 from the germline V gene are FNHDT and SITEND (reference sequence). The chain's CDR3 is CASSITDGANERLFF. The covered CDR3 bases are TGTGCCAGCAGTATTACGGACGGGGCCAACGAAAGATTATTT.

In regard to this clone: Each gene name is a mouse one. The read ends 1 residue early relative to the CDR3; the germline J gene fills the gap. The chain has TRBV26 and TRBJ2-1; D is uncertain. Germline assignment: CDR1 KGHPV and CDR2 FQNQEV (reference sequence). V lost 5 bases and J lost 6, with 5 bases in between. There are 11 residues in the CDR3. This chain's CDR3 is CASSEGAEQFF. Incomplete CDR3 DNA: TGTGCCAGCAGTGAGGGTGCTGAGCAGTTC.

For this clone: The gene names given are mouse names. The CDR3 is cut off 1 residue early in the read; its end comes from the germline J gene. The chain links TRBV3 to TRBJ2-1; 8 bases align to TRBD2. CDR1 is SNHLY, CDR2 FYNGKV, per germline (reference sequence). The CDR3 consists of 15 residues. V shed 3 bases and J 1 base; nucleotides not matched to a gene: 2. The CDR3 bases that were read are TGTGCCAGCAGCTTTTACTGGGGGAACTATGCTGAGCAGTTC. Protein: CASSFYWGNYAEQF. In full, the CDR3 reads CASSFYWGNYAEQFF.

This clone is judged large. Each gene name is a mouse one. The CDR3 end falls 1 residue outside the read, so it is completed with the germline J gene. V and J are TRBV24 and TRBJ1-6; 11 bases are a match to TRBD1. TRBJ1-6 is assigned to the ORF class and has an uncertain function. The CDR3 contains 16 residues. V lost 4 bases to trimming and J lost 2 bases; unmatched junction nucleotides: 1. CDR1 and CDR2 (germline): KGHTA, FRNEEI. Incomplete CDR3 DNA: TGTGCCAGCAGTCCGGGACAGGGGGCCTATAATTCGCCCCTCTAC. It yields the protein CASSPGQGAYNSPLY. The entire CDR3 protein reads CASSPGQGAYNSPLYF.

This clone was counted between two and nine times. Mouse gene names apply. The CDR3 goes on 1 residue after the read ends, and that part is filled in from the germline J gene. This sample also contains other DNA sequences that code for the same CDR3. The V gene is TRBV19, the J gene TRBJ1-1; 10 nucleotides line up with TRBD1. V shed 4 bases and J 5 bases; nucleotides not matched to a gene: 2. The CDR3 is 13 residues long. Germline CDR1 reads FNHDT; CDR2 reads SITEND (reference sequence). The covered CDR3 bases are TGTGCCAGCAGTCGGGACAGGGGAACAGAAGTCTTC. Its protein product is CASSRDRGTEVF. Given in full, the CDR3 is CASSRDRGTEVFF.

This clone occurred a few times. Each gene name is a mouse one. The sequence runs out 1 residue before the end of the CDR3; the remainder is reconstructed from the germline J gene. The V call is TRBV13-1, the J call TRBJ2-7; TRBD2 aligns across 13 bases. CDR3 length: 13 residues. CDR1 and CDR2 from the germline V gene are NSHNY and SYGAGN. V shed 5 bases, J shed 6 bases, and the junction held 2 bases outside the gene matches. The part of the CDR3 DNA that was read is TGTGCCAGCAGGGACTGGGGGGGCGGTGAACAGTAC. This codes for CASRDWGGGEQY. The whole CDR3 protein reads CASRDWGGGEQYF.

A few counts support this clone. These gene names are mouse names. Read coverage stops 1 residue before the CDR3 terminus; the germline J gene supplies the remainder. V usage is TRBV12-2 and J usage is TRBJ2-1; D might be TRBD1 (5 bases). The CDR3 is 13 residues long. The germline CDR1 and CDR2 sequences are SGHLS and HYDKME. Trimming removed 2 bases at V and 1 base at J, with 5 bases between. The CDR3 here is CASSRQNYAEQFF. The CDR3 bases that were read are TGTGCCAGCTCTCGACAGAACTATGCTGAGCAGTTC.

This clone was detected only a few times. The genes are named according to mouse. The read terminates 1 residue before the CDR3 end, so the remaining end is supplied by the germline J gene. This rearrangement joins TRBV26 to TRBJ1-1, with 8 nucleotides matching TRBD1. Germline CDR1 KGHPV, CDR2 FQNQEV (reference sequence). CDR3 length: 12 residues. V lost 6 bases to trimming and J lost 6 bases; unmatched junction nucleotides: 3. The part of the CDR3 DNA that was read is TGTGCCAGCAGCCAGACAGGGGCAGAAGTCTTC. Residues: CASSQTGAEVF. The whole CDR3 sequence is CASSQTGAEVFF. The full variable domain, rest sourced from reference TRBV26 and TRBJ1-1, is NSKVIQTPRYLVKGQGQKAKMRCIPEKGHPVVFWYQQNKNNEFKFLINFQNQEVLQQIDMTEKRFSAECPSNSPCSLEIQSSEAGDSALYLCASSQTGAEVFFGKGTRLTVV.

In regard to this clone: Gene names follow the mouse nomenclature. The read is 1 residue too short to cover the CDR3 end, so that end is filled in from the germline J gene. V and J are TRBV16 and TRBJ2-4, with no clear D. Deletions cut 6 bases from V and 0 bases from J, with 4 bases between. The CDR3 is 12 amino acids. CDR1 and CDR2 from the germline V gene are SGHSA and FRNQAP. The CDR3 spells CASSFSQNTLYF. Incomplete CDR3 DNA: TGTGCAAGCAGTTTTAGTCAAAACACCTTGTAC.

Comment on this clone: The genes and germline here are from mouse. Read coverage stops 1 residue before the CDR3 terminus; the germline J gene supplies the remainder. The rearrangement links TRBV26 to TRBJ2-7; TRBD1 agrees at 11 bases. Unmatched junction bases numbered 4, after V lost 3 bases and J lost 6 bases. This CDR3 contains 14 residues. Germline CDR1 reads KGHPV; CDR2 reads FQNQEV (reference sequence). CDR3 region: CASSLLDRGLEQYF. The DNA read from the CDR3 is TGTGCCAGCAGTCTCTTGGACAGGGGGCTTGAACAGTAC.

About this clone itself: Germline and genes here are mouse. With the read ending 1 residue before the CDR3 end, the germline J gene is used to fill in that end. The chain combines TRBV29 with TRBJ1-1; D perhaps matches TRBD1 (5 bases). The CDR3 runs to 12 residues. CDR1 and CDR2 (germline): MSHET, SYDVDS. With 5 bases removed from V and 1 base from J, the gap between germline ends came to 5 bases. CDR3 DNA, as far as it was read: TGTGCTAGCAGTACAGGGAACACAGAAGTCTTC. This gives the protein CASSTGNTEVF. The full CDR3 protein is CASSTGNTEVFF. Full variable domain (remainder filled in from reference TRBV29 and TRBJ1-1): DMKVTQMPRYLIKRMGENVLLECGQDMSHETMYWYRQDPGLGLQLIYISYDVDSNSEGDIPKGYRVSRKKREHFSLILDSAKTNQTSVYFCASSTGNTEVFFGKGTRLTVV.

Of note for this clone: The genes are named according to mouse. The read terminates 1 residue ahead of where the CDR3 ends, so the germline J gene completes it. The chain combines TRBV16 with TRBJ2-5, with D possibly matching TRBD1 (5 bases). Trimming removed 2 bases at V and 0 bases at J, with 6 bases between. The CDR3 covers 14 residues. Germline V gene data show CDR1 as SGHSA and CDR2 as FRNQAP. CDR3 DNA, as far as it was read: TGTGCAAGCAGCTTACAGGGTAACCAAGACACCCAGTAC. Translating gives CASSLQGNQDTQY. The full-length CDR3 reads as CASSLQGNQDTQYF.

Regarding this clone: Mouse names are used for the genes. The read terminates 1 residue ahead of where the CDR3 ends, so the germline J gene completes it. The V gene is TRBV16, the J gene TRBJ2-7, with a possible D match to TRBD1 (6 bases). This CDR3 has 12 amino acids. Germline V CDR1 and CDR2: SGHSA, FRNQAP. Trimming took 5 bases from V and 3 from J, leaving 8 bases between them. The CDR3 bases that were read are TGTGCAAGCAGCACACAGGGCTATGAACAGTAC. Translating gives CASSTQGYEQY. The CDR3, in full, reads CASSTQGYEQYF.

The table lists this clone with a few counts. Gene names are mouse gene names. The DNA read from the CDR3 is TGTGCCAGCTCTCTCGTTGGGGGGGGCTATGAACAGTAC. The encoded protein is CASSLVGGGYEQY. The CDR3 reads in full as CASSLVGGGYEQYF. This chain links TRBV12-1 with TRBJ2-7; 8 bases line up with TRBD2. The missing CDR3 end, 1 residue past where the read stops, is filled in from the germline J gene. Germline CDR1 reads SGHSN; CDR2 reads HYEKVE. This CDR3 region has 14 residues. Trimming removed 0 bases from V and 3 bases from J; junction bases left unmatched: 3.

Concerning this clone: Gene names follow the mouse nomenclature. With the read ending 1 residue before the CDR3 end, the germline J gene is used to fill in that end. This sequence joins TRBV12-1 and TRBJ2-5, with TRBD2 matching 12 bases. Germline V CDR1 and CDR2: SGHSN, HYEKVE. The V segment lost 0 bases and the J segment 1 base; nucleotides outside the gene matches: 1. This CDR3 has 16 residues. This chain's CDR3 is CASSLDWGGDQDTQYF. The DNA read from the CDR3 is TGTGCCAGCTCTCTCGACTGGGGGGGCGACCAAGACACCCAGTAC.

A remark on this clone: Each gene name is a mouse one. The CDR3 goes on 1 residue after the read ends, and that part is filled in from the germline J gene. V and J are TRBV3 and TRBJ1-4; 10 bases line up with TRBD1. The J segment lost 7 bases and the V segment lost 1 base, leaving 0 bases of the junction unmatched. In germline, CDR1 is SNHLY, CDR2 FYNGKV (reference sequence). The CDR3 spans 14 residues. The CDR3 loop is CASSLGTGGERLFF. Incomplete CDR3 DNA: TGTGCCAGCAGCTTAGGGACAGGGGGCGAAAGATTATTT.

As to this clone: Genes and germline are mouse. With the read ending 1 residue before the CDR3 end, the germline J gene is used to fill in that end. The rearrangement links TRBV20 to TRBJ1-1; D is ambiguous. Germline lookup yields CDR1 GFQATS and CDR2 STVNSAI. The CDR3 loop spans 12 amino acids. V was trimmed by 1 base and J by 0 bases, leaving 3 bases between them. The CDR3: CGARATNTEVFF. The sequenced part of the CDR3 DNA is TGTGGTGCTAGGGCAACAAACACAGAAGTCTTC. The complete variable domain, with remaining parts taken from reference TRBV20 and TRBJ1-1, reads GALVYQYPRRTICKSGTSMRMECQAVGFQATSVAWYRQSPQKTFELIALSTVNSAIKYEQNFTQEKFPISHPNLSFSSMTVLNAYLEDRGLYLCGARATNTEVFFGKGTRLTVV.

As for this clone: The genes are named according to mouse. With the read ending 1 residue before the CDR3 end, the germline J gene is used to fill in that end. The chain recombines TRBV29 with TRBJ1-5; D is perhaps TRBD1 (6 bases). Germline CDR1 and CDR2: MSHET and SYDVDS. The CDR3 contains 14 residues. V lost 5 bases to trimming and J lost 0 bases, with 8 bases between them. The CDR3 DNA, read in part, is TGTGCTAGCAGTAAGGACAGTAACAACCAGGCTCCGCTT. It yields the protein CASSKDSNNQAPL. The CDR3 as a whole reads CASSKDSNNQAPLF.

With respect to this clone: Mouse gene names and germline throughout. The read terminates 1 residue before the CDR3 end, so the remaining end is supplied by the germline J gene. The gene calls are TRBV26 and TRBJ2-4; no clear D gene. This CDR3 region has 13 residues. V gave up 3 bases and J gave up 2 bases, with 6 bases separating them. Germline V lookup: CDR1 KGHPV, CDR2 FQNQEV (reference sequence). The sequenced CDR3 bases are TGTGCCAGCAGTCTACCCTATCAAAACACCTTGTAC. Translation: CASSLPYQNTLY. From start to end, the CDR3 is CASSLPYQNTLYF.

This clone has only a few counts. Genes here carry mouse names. The sequence runs out 1 residue before the end of the CDR3; the remainder is reconstructed from the germline J gene. The chain employs TRBV26 and TRBJ1-4; 12 positions match TRBD1. The CDR3 has 15 residues. Germline V lookup: CDR1 KGHPV, CDR2 FQNQEV (reference sequence). V shed 6 bases, J shed 6 bases, and the junction held 5 bases outside the gene matches. The sequenced CDR3 bases are TGTGCCAGCAGCCTGGGACAGGGGGCCGACGAAAGATTATTT. Residues: CASSLGQGADERLF. In full, the CDR3 reads CASSLGQGADERLFF.

A note on this clone: The genes are named according to mouse. CDR3 residues: CASSQRNTEVFF. The CDR3 DNA, read in part, is TGTGCCAGCAGCCAAAGGAACACAGAAGTCTTC. The J gene is TRBJ1-1, the V gene TRBV5; D ambiguous. The observed sequence ends 1 residue before the CDR3 terminus, with the missing tail filled in from the germline J gene. The CDR3 extends over 12 amino acids. V lost 2 bases, J lost 1 base, and 2 bases lay in between. Germline CDR1 reads LGHNA; CDR2 reads YNLKQL (reference sequence).

To note about this clone: Gene names and germline match the mouse. The CDR3 is CASSPRWGGDAEQFF. CDR3 DNA, as far as it was read: TGTGCCAGCAGCCCTCGCTGGGGGGGCGATGCTGAGCAGTTC. V and J are TRBV5 and TRBJ2-1; 10 nucleotides align to TRBD2. The read falls 1 residue short of the CDR3 end, and the missing part is taken from the germline J gene. Unmatched junction bases numbered 5, after V lost 4 bases and J lost 5 bases. The CDR3 runs to 15 residues. Germline V gene sequence: CDR1 LGHNA, CDR2 YNLKQL (reference sequence).

As regards this clone: Genes and germline are mouse. Sequencing ends 1 residue short of the CDR3 end; the germline J gene provides the rest. The chain carries TRBV31 and TRBJ2-5; TRBD2 agrees at 7 bases. Germline loops: CDR1 GKSSPN, CDR2 SITVG. Trimming at V came to 0 bases and at J to 3 bases, leaving 3 bases not matched to a gene. CDR3 length equals 14 residues. The DNA read from the CDR3 is TGTGCCTGGAGTCTAGGCTGGGGGCAAGACACCCAGTAC. Encoded protein: CAWSLGWGQDTQY. The full CDR3 protein reads CAWSLGWGQDTQYF.

This clone has only a few counts. The genes are named according to mouse. The sequenced fragment ends 1 residue before the CDR3 boundary, so the rest is inferred from the germline J gene. This chain joins TRBV26 and TRBJ1-4; tentative D call: TRBD1 (5 bases). With 4 bases removed from V and 5 bases from J, the gap between germline ends came to 11 bases. The CDR3 sequence is 14 residues long. Germline V gives CDR1 KGHPV, CDR2 FQNQEV (reference sequence). The part of the CDR3 DNA that was read is TGTGCCAGCAGTCGCGGGACGGTTAACGAAAGATTATTT. It specifies CASSRGTVNERLF. The whole CDR3 protein is CASSRGTVNERLFF.

As regards this clone: The listed genes are named as in mouse. The read finishes 1 residue shy of the CDR3 end, and the germline J gene is used to complete it. The rearrangement joins TRBV26 to TRBJ2-3; 11 nucleotides align to TRBD2. CDR1 is KGHPV, CDR2 FQNQEV, per germline (reference sequence). The CDR3 consists of 15 residues. The V gene end was trimmed by 5 bases and the J gene end by 2 bases; junction bases not matched to a gene: 3. Here the CDR3 reads CASSKGLGVAETLYF. The CDR3 bases that were read are TGTGCCAGCAGTAAGGGACTGGGGGTTGCAGAAACGCTGTAT.

This clone was seen a few times. The genes are named according to mouse. The sequenced fragment ends 1 residue before the CDR3 boundary, so the rest is inferred from the germline J gene. This chain uses TRBV26 with TRBJ2-1; D might be TRBD2 (6 bases). The germline V gene encodes CDR1 KGHPV and CDR2 FQNQEV (reference sequence). This CDR3 is built from 15 residues. V lost 4 bases, J lost 1 base, and 11 bases lay in between. CDR3 DNA, as far as it was read: TGTGCCAGCAGTCCCTTCACTGGGAACTATGCTGAGCAGTTC. It codes for CASSPFTGNYAEQF. The complete CDR3 reads CASSPFTGNYAEQFF.

Of note for this clone: Mouse germline and gene names are used. Read sequence stops 1 residue before the CDR3 end, and the germline J gene provides the missing end. The V and J genes are TRBV26 and TRBJ1-1, with D possibly being TRBD1 (6 bases). Germline-derived CDR1 and CDR2 are KGHPV and FQNQEV (reference sequence). The CDR3 runs to 14 residues. Trimming took 2 bases from V and 0 from J, leaving 7 bases between them. This CDR3 is CASSLGTTNTEVFF. Incomplete CDR3 DNA: TGTGCCAGCAGTCTGGGGACAACAAACACAGAAGTCTTC.

With regard to this clone: Gene names follow the mouse nomenclature. The observed sequence ends 1 residue before the CDR3 terminus, with the missing tail filled in from the germline J gene. The chain is built from TRBV23 and TRBJ1-2. CDR1 KGHTA and CDR2 FQNQQP come from the germline V gene. The CDR3 contains 15 residues. The part of the CDR3 DNA that was read is TGCTCCAGCAGTCAATCGTGGGGGACAAACTCCGACTACACC. Its translation: CSSSQSWGTNSDYT. The whole CDR3 region reads CSSSQSWGTNSDYTF. Variable domain in full (rest from reference TRBV23 and TRBJ1-2): DAAVTQKPRYLIKMKGQEAEMKCIPEKGHTAVFWYQQKQSKELKFLIYFQNQQPLDQIDMVKERFSAVCPSSSLCSLGIRTCEAEDSALYLCSSSQSWGTNSDYTFGSGTRLLVI.

This clone was counted a few times. Gene and germline names: mouse. The read falls 1 residue short of the CDR3 end, and the missing part is taken from the germline J gene. The chain is built from TRBV15 and TRBJ1-4; D perhaps matches TRBD1 (5 bases). The CDR3 is 12 residues long. The germline V gene has CDR1 SGHND and CDR2 FRSKSL. V shed 6 bases and J shed 5 bases, with 7 bases lying between them. The CDR3 region is CASSRQNERLFF. The sequenced part of the CDR3 DNA is TGTGCCAGCAGCAGACAGAACGAAAGATTATTT.